The rows below give T cell receptor beta chains drawn from one sample of a study of CXCR3 chemokines and chemotherapy response in bladder cancer. MiXCR, applied by TCRdb to the PCR reads, yields one record per CDR3 protein. The sample holds some 8,100 distinct CDR3 sequences, 10% to 15% seen once. The specimen was obtained from a patient whose treatment included neoadjuvant chemotherapy. Receptors originate from a human donor with bladder cancer that responded to neoadjuvant chemotherapy. The CDR3 runs from the conserved cysteine through the conserved F or W. Each record gives: J gene, V gene, CDR3 protein.

j_call: TRBJ1-5; v_call: TRBV10-3; cdr3_aa: CAIKEDRGNQPQHF
j_call: TRBJ1-3; v_call: TRBV18; cdr3_aa: CASSPGSGNTIYF
j_call: TRBJ2-2; v_call: TRBV5-6; cdr3_aa: CASSWGTGSTTGELFF
j_call: TRBJ1-5; v_call: TRBV30; cdr3_aa: CAWSVRDQPQHF
j_call: TRBJ1-1; v_call: TRBV12-3/TRBV12-4; cdr3_aa: CASKDRGHFTTFF
j_call: TRBJ2-7; v_call: TRBV20-1; cdr3_aa: CSARDFGGFPYEQYF
j_call: TRBJ1-5; v_call: TRBV28; cdr3_aa: CASSGGAGINSNQPQHF
j_call: TRBJ2-1; v_call: TRBV9; cdr3_aa: CASSRYRGGLDEQFF
j_call: NA; v_call: TRBV19; cdr3_aa: CASSIEGQGTQYF
j_call: TRBJ2-5; v_call: TRBV30; cdr3_aa: CAWSPGEGAAETQYF
j_call: TRBJ1-2; v_call: TRBV12-3/TRBV12-4; cdr3_aa: CASSYGTGGLYGYTF
j_call: TRBJ2-7; v_call: TRBV5-4; cdr3_aa: CASSLGGWEQYF
j_call: TRBJ1-2; v_call: TRBV15; cdr3_aa: CATSRDPDYGYTF
j_call: TRBJ1-3; v_call: TRBV5-4; cdr3_aa: CASSSTGENTIYF
j_call: TRBJ1-2; v_call: TRBV6-1; cdr3_aa: CASSEGLRGGRSYGYTF
j_call: TRBJ2-5; v_call: TRBV20-1; cdr3_aa: CSARDPGTEGETQYF
j_call: TRBJ1-2; v_call: TRBV6-1; cdr3_aa: CASGAGFYGYTF
j_call: TRBJ1-2; v_call: TRBV6-5; cdr3_aa: CASSSAGPRTNYGYTF
j_call: TRBJ2-2; v_call: TRBV29-1; cdr3_aa: CSVAPTSGTGELFF
j_call: TRBJ1-1; v_call: TRBV5-6; cdr3_aa: CASSFLGSSSLAFLPF
j_call: TRBJ2-7; v_call: TRBV19; cdr3_aa: CASSGGEMPRYEQYF
j_call: TRBJ1-4; v_call: TRBV18; cdr3_aa: CASSPSGAASEKLFF
j_call: TRBJ1-4; v_call: TRBV19; cdr3_aa: CASSTPGQFIRGNEKLFF
j_call: TRBJ2-3; v_call: TRBV5-4; cdr3_aa: CASSLVTSGRWTDTQYF
j_call: TRBJ1-2; v_call: TRBV6-6; cdr3_aa: CASIPSVGGGGYTF
j_call: TRBJ1-1; v_call: TRBV7-2; cdr3_aa: CASSFSGTGNTEAFF
j_call: TRBJ2-7; v_call: TRBV20-1; cdr3_aa: CSARDLAPAGSYEQYF
j_call: TRBJ2-5; v_call: TRBV10-3; cdr3_aa: CAISESKGRQQETQYF
j_call: TRBJ1-2; v_call: TRBV6-5; cdr3_aa: CASSYSGYRGRDGYTF
j_call: TRBJ2-5; v_call: TRBV6-1; cdr3_aa: CASKRLAGLSSQETQYF
j_call: TRBJ1-1; v_call: TRBV11-2; cdr3_aa: CASSLDHGVRGTYAFF
j_call: TRBJ1-2; v_call: TRBV27; cdr3_aa: CASSPGQSPYGYTF
j_call: TRBJ2-2; v_call: TRBV19; cdr3_aa: CASKRGTANTGELFF
j_call: TRBJ1-1; v_call: TRBV6-1; cdr3_aa: CASLHTGETEAFF
j_call: TRBJ2-7; v_call: TRBV6-5; cdr3_aa: CASSYSIGADTYEQYF